The 21 T cell receptor beta chains reported below all come from one sample, sequenced in a study of cytomegalovirus exposure and HLA in healthy donors. 60 Vbeta and 13 Jbeta primers were used in PCR. The assay was immunoSEQ multiplex PCR, and TCRdb's table has in-frame clones only and misses some. Of around 67,000 clones in the sample, roughly nine tenths were seen once. The sequenced sample consisted of PBMCs. The receptors were sampled from a woman in her twenties or thirties in good health and CMV-seropositive.

The chain uses TRBV27 and TRBJ2-2, with D unresolved. Deletions cut 8 bases from V and 4 bases from J, with 17 bases between. Germline V gene lookup returns CDR1 MNHEY and CDR2 SMNVEV (reference sequence). This CDR3 comprises 15 residues. The CDR3 DNA reads TGTGCCAGCGGCCCCCGAAGACTTACCACCGGGGAGCTGTTTTTT. Translated, it gives CASGPRRLTTGELFF.

The chain combines TRBV11-2 with TRBJ2-1; D ambiguous. The CDR3 has 15 amino acids. The germline CDR1 and CDR2 sequences are SGHAT and FQNNGV. Trimming shortened V by 6 bases and J by 6 bases, and 18 bases separated the two germline ends. CDR3 DNA: TGTGCCAGCAGATCGATTCGGGTAGGAGTCAATGAGCAGTTCTTC. It is translated as CASRSIRVGVNEQFF.

The rearrangement uses TRBV2 and TRBJ2-3; possibly TRBD1 for D (6 bases). The V gene's germline CDR1 is SNHLY and CDR2 FYNNEI. Deletions cut 6 bases from V and 0 bases from J, with 13 bases between. The CDR3 totals 15 residues. CDR3 in DNA: TGTGCCAGCAGCCCTGGGACAACTAGCACAGATACGCAGTATTTT. Protein sequence: CASSPGTTSTDTQYF.

This chain uses TRBV5-4 with TRBJ2-1, with TRBD2 matching over 7 bases. From germline, CDR1 is SGHNT and CDR2 YYREEE (reference sequence). Trimming at V came to 4 bases and at J to 3 bases, leaving 10 bases not matched to a gene. There are 16 residues in the CDR3. The CDR3 protein is CASSPGDYVIYNEQFF. Written as DNA, the CDR3 is TGTGCCAGCAGCCCGGGGGACTACGTGATCTACAATGAGCAGTTCTTC.

Turning to this clone: The identical CDR3 is also encoded by other nucleotide sequences in the sample. The V gene is TRBV5-1, the J gene TRBJ2-7; D perhaps matches TRBD1 (5 bases). The CDR3 totals 11 residues. CDR1 SGHRS and CDR2 YFSETQ come from the germline V gene. Trimming stripped 4 bases from V and 4 bases from J, with 6 bases between. CDR3 protein: CASSPGYEQYF. CDR3 nucleotide sequence: TGCGCCAGCAGCCCAGGGTACGAGCAGTACTTC.

V is TRBV5-4 and J is TRBJ2-7; a possible D gene is TRBD1 (6 bases). CDR3 length: 15 amino acids. Looked up from germline, CDR1 is SGHNT and CDR2 is YYREEE (reference sequence). Trimming pared 4 bases from V and 1 base from J, leaving 15 bases between. In nucleotides, the CDR3 is TGTGCCAGCAGCGCCCCGGGACACGAATCCTACGAGCAGTACTTC. It yields the protein CASSAPGHESYEQYF.

The rearrangement joins TRBV18 to TRBJ2-7; D might be TRBD1 (5 bases). V was cut by 0 bases and J by 1 base, with 10 bases left in between. The V gene's germline CDR1 is KGHSH and CDR2 LQKENI. The CDR3 has 15 residues. The CDR3 spells CASSPPQGSSYEQYF. The CDR3 DNA sequence: TGTGCCAGCTCACCACCCCAGGGAAGTTCCTACGAGCAGTACTTC.

This clone was recorded a few times. The genes are TRBV6-5 and TRBJ1-1; D gene unclear. V shed 7 bases and J shed 1 base, with 10 bases lying between them. The germline CDR1 and CDR2 sequences are MNHEY and SVGAGI. The CDR3 is made up of 13 amino acids. The CDR3 DNA reads TGTGCCAGCACCAAGGCAGGGAACACTGAAGCTTTCTTT. Translated, it gives CASTKAGNTEAFF.

There are a few counts of this clone. The chain is built from TRBV5-1 and TRBJ2-1, with TRBD2 matching over 7 bases. V gave up 0 bases and J gave up 6 bases; unmatched junction bases: 3. The CDR3 is made up of 14 amino acids. From germline, CDR1 is SGHRS and CDR2 YFSETQ. Here the CDR3 DNA reads TGCGCCAGCAGCTTGGGACTAGCCCGCAATGAGCAGTTCTTC. Amino acid sequence: CASSLGLARNEQFF.

V usage is TRBV19 and J usage is TRBJ2-3, with 7 nucleotides matching TRBD1. Per the germline V gene, CDR1 is LNHDA and CDR2 is SQIVND (reference sequence). V lost 5 bases to trimming and J lost 2 bases; unmatched junction nucleotides: 7. This CDR3 spans 15 amino acids. CDR3 loop: CASSDRDSITDTQYF. The DNA of the CDR3 is TGTGCCAGTAGTGACCGGGACAGCATCACAGATACGCAGTATTTT. The entire variable domain, with the rest obtained from reference TRBV19 and TRBJ2-3, is as follows: DGGITQSPKYLFRKEGQNVTLSCEQNLNHDAMYWYRQDPGQGLRLIYYSQIVNDFQKGDIAEGYSVSREKKESFPLTVTSAQKNPTAFYLCASSDRDSITDTQYFGPGTRLTVL.

The chain combines TRBV19 with TRBJ1-5, with 10 positions matching TRBD1. The germline gives CDR1 LNHDA, CDR2 SQIVND (reference sequence). J was trimmed by 6 bases and V by 6 bases; bases with no gene match: 5. The CDR3 totals 14 residues. CDR3 residues: CASSPGQGIQPQHF. The CDR3 coding sequence is TGTGCCAGTAGCCCGGGACAGGGGATTCAGCCCCAGCATTTT.

The chain combines TRBV5-4 with TRBJ2-2; weak D call: TRBD1 (6 bases). The CDR3 covers 14 residues. The germline V gene has CDR1 SGHNT and CDR2 YYREEE (reference sequence). V was shortened by 3 bases and J by 6 bases, with 12 bases between the two germline ends. The CDR3 DNA follows: TGTGCCAGCAGCTCCTTAAGGGGGTCCGGGGAGCTGTTTTTT. Translating gives CASSSLRGSGELFF.

This chain uses TRBV30 with TRBJ1-2; D unresolved. This CDR3 contains 11 residues. Trimming left V 5 bases short and J 1 base short, with 5 bases between. The germline gives CDR1 GTSNPN, CDR2 SVGIG (reference sequence). The CDR3 here is CAWRDNYGYTF. CDR3 nucleotides: TGTGCCTGGCGAGATAACTATGGCTACACCTTC.

This chain connects TRBV28 to TRBJ2-7; possible D gene TRBD1, 6 bases. Per germline, CDR1 MDHEN and CDR2 SYDVKM. The CDR3 loop spans 13 amino acids. V dropped 10 bases and J dropped 3 bases, with 16 bases sitting between them. The CDR3 loop is CAIGDTGFYEQYF. The CDR3 nucleotides read TGTGCCATCGGGGACACAGGATTCTACGAGCAGTACTTC.

V is TRBV21-1 and J is TRBJ2-7; the D call of TRBD2 is as the table states it, not checked on the DNA. TRBV21-1 is described as a pseudogene. The length of the CDR3 is 15 residues. In DNA form, the CDR3 reads TGTGCCAGCAGCAAACATCGTCGGGATTCGAGGGAGCAGTACTTC. The encoded protein is CASSKHRRDSREQYF.

CDR3: CASSYAGTGNGYTF. CDR3 sequence (DNA): TGTGCCAGCAGTTACGCCGGGACAGGGAATGGCTACACCTTC. The chain is built from TRBV28 and TRBJ1-2, with 9 bases aligning to TRBD1. The CDR3 has 14 residues. CDR1 is MDHEN and CDR2 is SYDVKM in the germline V gene. Losses at the gene ends were 4 bases for V and 6 bases for J; bases not matched to a gene: 6.

The gene calls are TRBV5-1 and TRBJ1-6, with 8 positions matching TRBD1. The length of the CDR3 is 18 residues. The germline V gene encodes CDR1 SGHRS and CDR2 YFSETQ. The trim removed 1 base at V and 2 bases at J, leaving 8 bases unmatched. CDR3 region: CASSLNSGDRTYNSPLHF. CDR3 bases: TGCGCCAGCAGCTTGAACTCAGGGGACAGGACCTATAATTCACCCCTCCACTTT.

The CDR3 DNA follows: TGTGCCAGCAGCCAGGCCAACAGGGGGACTCGCGGGGGACTACCCACAGATACGCAGTATTTT. This codes for CASSQANRGTRGGLPTDTQYF. The genes are TRBV14 and TRBJ2-3, with TRBD1 as a possible D gene (8 bases). Germline CDR1 reads SGHDN; CDR2 reads FVKESK. Trimming cost V 3 bases and J 2 bases, with 30 bases left between them. This CDR3 is built from 21 residues.

On this clone: One junction end disagrees with the germline gene, perhaps due to a read error. V usage is TRBV27 and J usage is TRBJ1-1, with D perhaps TRBD1 (5 bases). The CDR3 is made up of 15 amino acids. Germline CDR1 is MNHEY and CDR2 is SMNVEV (reference sequence). The CDR3 DNA reads TGCCGGGGGACGGGAAAGGGGCGGATGAACACTGAAGCTTTCTTT. It is translated as CRGTGKGRMNTEAFF.

This clone was found a few times. The chain uses TRBV6-5 and TRBJ2-7, with D maybe TRBD1 (5 bases). Germline CDR1 MNHEY, CDR2 SVGAGI. V was pared by 0 bases and J by 6 bases, with 15 bases between. The CDR3 has 15 amino acids. The CDR3 here is CASSYSKGLGFEQYF. The CDR3 DNA sequence: TGTGCCAGCAGTTACTCGAAGGGGCTCGGTTTCGAGCAGTACTTC.

The chain has TRBV9 and TRBJ2-1, with 9 bases identical to TRBD2. Germline CDR1 and CDR2: SGDLS and YYNGEE. This CDR3 comprises 17 residues. V shed 4 bases, J shed 8 bases, and the junction held 16 bases outside the gene matches. The CDR3 loop is CASSSRKGLAGAHEQFF. CDR3 in DNA: TGTGCCAGCAGCTCGAGAAAGGGGTTAGCGGGAGCACATGAGCAGTTCTTC. Drawing the rest from reference TRBV9 and TRBJ2-1, the complete variable domain is DSGVTQTPKHLITATGQRVTLRCSPRSGDLSVYWYQQSLDQGLQFLIQYYNGEERAKGNILERFSAQQFPDLHSELNLSSLELGDSALYFCASSSRKGLAGAHEQFFGPGTRLTVL.